These 26 T cell receptor beta chains originate from one sample sequenced in a study of preoperative IRX-2 immunotherapy in early breast cancer. The treatment: preoperative locoregional IRX-2 cytokine immunotherapy. The data were produced by immunoSEQ multiplex PCR, yet TCRdb's version contains in-frame clones alone and is incomplete. The table shows tens of thousands of clones, with about three quarters occurring only once. The specimen was lymph node tissue, collected after IRX-2 immunotherapy. These receptor sequences come from a human donor with breast cancer.

The chain joins TRBV15 to TRBJ2-7; 8 positions match TRBD1. In germline, CDR1 is LNHNV, CDR2 YYDKDF (reference sequence). CDR3 length: 15 amino acids. The V gene end was trimmed by 5 bases and the J gene end by 0 bases; junction bases not matched to a gene: 6. The DNA for the CDR3 is TGTGCCACCAGCTGGGGACAGGTCCCCTCCTACGAGCAGTACTTC. Amino acids: CATSWGQVPSYEQYF.

The V call is TRBV10-2, the J call TRBJ2-7; D not certain. Trimming took 3 bases from V and 3 from J, leaving 6 bases between them. The CDR3 runs 12 residues. From germline, CDR1 is WSHSY and CDR2 SAAADI. CDR3 region: CASSDSLYEQYF. Written as DNA, the CDR3 is TGCGCCAGCAGTGATTCCCTCTACGAGCAGTACTTC.

The rearrangement links TRBV7-6 to TRBJ2-5; the match to TRBD2 covers 8 bases. V lost 6 bases, J lost 2 bases, and 8 bases stayed unmatched. The CDR3 runs 15 residues. CDR1 SGHVS and CDR2 FNYEAQ come from the germline V gene. The CDR3 reads CASSPRGTRQETQYF. In DNA form, the CDR3 reads TGTGCCAGCAGTCCCCGCGGGACTAGACAAGAGACCCAGTACTTC.

The V call is TRBV11-3, the J call TRBJ1-2, with TRBD1 matching over 10 bases. The CDR3 runs 14 residues. J lost 4 bases, V lost 7 bases, and 6 bases had no gene match. The germline gives CDR1 SGHNT, CDR2 YENEEA. Written as DNA, the CDR3 is TGTGCCAGCACCCGACAGGGGGCTGGCTATGGCTACACCTTC. It translates to CASTRQGAGYGYTF.

The chain joins TRBV6-8 to TRBJ1-1; D perhaps matches TRBD1 (6 bases). Deletions cut 6 bases from V and 3 bases from J, with 14 bases between. The CDR3 is 14 amino acids. Germline-derived CDR1 and CDR2 are MNHGY and SAAAGT. DNA of the CDR3: TGTGCCAGCAGGGAGGGGGGGGCGTACACTGAAGCTTTCTTT. This gives the protein CASREGGAYTEAFF.

The rearrangement links TRBV18 to TRBJ2-7; 9 bases agree with TRBD2. J lost 4 bases, V lost 6 bases, and 4 bases had no gene match. Germline-derived CDR1 and CDR2 are KGHSH and LQKENI. This CDR3 comprises 13 residues. CDR3 loop: CASSIAGAYEQYF. CDR3 nucleotides: TGTGCCAGCTCGATAGCGGGAGCTTACGAGCAGTACTTC. The variable domain in full, completed from reference TRBV18 and TRBJ2-7, reads NAGVMQNPRHLVRRRGQEARLRCSPMKGHSHVYWYRQLPEEGLKFMVYLQKENIIDESGMPKERFSAEFPKEGPSILRIQQVVRGDSAAYFCASSIAGAYEQYFGPGTRLTVT.

This clone was seen just once. The V gene is TRBV5-1, the J gene TRBJ2-1; D might be TRBD2 (6 bases). The germline V and J ends were trimmed by 0 bases and 0 bases, with 16 bases remaining between them. The CDR3 sequence is 18 residues long. Germline V lookup: CDR1 SGHRS, CDR2 YFSETQ. The CDR3 is CASSLGLGGMSSYNEQFF. The CDR3 region has the DNA TGCGCCAGCAGCTTGGGGCTGGGCGGGATGAGCTCCTACAATGAGCAGTTCTTC.

The chain uses TRBV15 and TRBJ2-1, with 11 bases identical to TRBD2. CDR3 size: 16 residues. Germline V lookup: CDR1 LNHNV, CDR2 YYDKDF (reference sequence). The J segment lost 7 bases and the V segment lost 4 bases, leaving 9 bases of the junction unmatched. This CDR3 is CATSTVAGGYRNEQFF. CDR3 bases: TGTGCCACCAGCACCGTAGCGGGAGGGTACAGAAATGAGCAGTTCTTC. Together with reference TRBV15 and TRBJ2-1, the CDR3 gives the full variable domain: DAMVIQNPRYQVTQFGKPVTLSCSQTLNHNVMYWYQQKSSQAPKLLFHYYDKDFNNEADTPDNFQSRRPNTSFCFLDIRSPGLGDTAMYLCATSTVAGGYRNEQFFGPGTRLTVL.

The chain carries TRBV19 and TRBJ2-4; D ambiguous. Germline-derived CDR1 and CDR2 are LNHDA and SQIVND (reference sequence). V was cut by 3 bases and J by 0 bases, with 15 bases left in between. The length of the CDR3 is 17 residues. CDR3 bases: TGTGCCAGTAGTATGTCGGACCAATCTAGAGCCAAAAACATTCAGTACTTC. This codes for CASSMSDQSRAKNIQYF.

This clone ranks as medium-sized (0.01 to 0.1%). This chain connects TRBV28 to TRBJ2-3, with D uncertain. The CDR3 has 12 amino acids. V dropped 7 bases and J dropped 5 bases, with 10 bases sitting between them. Germline lookup yields CDR1 MDHEN and CDR2 SYDVKM. CDR3 nucleotide sequence: TGTGCCAGCACCCCCCGACAAGATACGCAGTATTTT. Protein sequence: CASTPRQDTQYF.

This sequence joins TRBV11-3 and TRBJ2-7, with D hard to call. The CDR3 is 14 residues long. Germline V gene data show CDR1 as SGHNT and CDR2 as YENEEA. Trimming removed 1 base from V and 6 bases from J, with 13 bases in between. The CDR3 spells CASSLVSSGGEQYF. As DNA, the CDR3 is TGTGCCAGCAGCTTAGTTTCTTCGGGCGGCGAGCAGTACTTC. The full variable domain, completed using reference TRBV11-3 and TRBJ2-7, is EAGVVQSPRYKIIEKKQPVAFWCNPISGHNTLYWYLQNLGQGPELLIRYENEEAVDDSQLPKDRFSAERLKGVDSTLKIQPAELGDSAVYLCASSLVSSGGEQYFGPGTRLTVT.

The rearrangement uses TRBV10-3 and TRBJ2-3; D is possibly TRBD1 (6 bases). Germline V gene lookup returns CDR1 ENHRY and CDR2 SYGVKD. Trimming stripped 0 bases from V and 9 bases from J, with 13 bases between. This CDR3 comprises 14 residues. In nucleotides, the CDR3 is TGTGCCATCAGTGAGTCTAAGGGGGTAGACACGCAGTATTTT. Encoded protein: CAISESKGVDTQYF.

This chain links TRBV18 with TRBJ2-7; D perhaps matches TRBD2 (6 bases). V lost 3 bases, J lost 1 base, and 10 bases lay in between. The germline V gene encodes CDR1 KGHSH and CDR2 LQKENI. The CDR3 runs to 14 residues. In DNA form, the CDR3 reads TGTGCCAGCTCACCGGGCGGGAAGTCCTACGAGCAGTACTTC. It specifies CASSPGGKSYEQYF.

The genes are TRBV28 and TRBJ1-5; D gene uncertain. V gave up 1 base and J gave up 2 bases, with 6 bases separating them. Per germline, CDR1 MDHEN and CDR2 SYDVKM. CDR3 length: 14 residues. The CDR3 DNA sequence: TGTGCCAGCAGTTTATACGGCGGCAATCAGCCCCAGCATTTT. It is translated as CASSLYGGNQPQHF.

The chain carries TRBV6-8 and TRBJ2-6; no clear D. CDR3 length equals 15 residues. V lost 0 bases to trimming and J lost 2 bases, with 5 bases between them. Germline CDR1 is MNHGY and CDR2 is SAAAGT. The CDR3 region has the DNA TGTGCCAGCAGTTACTCTGGAACTGGGGCCAACGTCCTGACTTTC. Protein: CASSYSGTGANVLTF.

This sequence joins TRBV5-1 and TRBJ2-2, with D hard to call. CDR1 is SGHRS and CDR2 is YFSETQ in the germline V gene. The V gene lost 0 bases and the J gene lost 1 base, with 7 bases spanning the gap. This CDR3 region has 15 residues. CDR3 in amino acids: CASSLASQNTGELFF. In DNA, the CDR3 is TGCGCCAGCAGCTTGGCCTCTCAGAACACCGGGGAGCTGTTTTTT.

This sequence joins TRBV10-1 and TRBJ1-1; D unclear. This CDR3 is 16 amino acids long. Trimming pared 3 bases from V and 6 bases from J, leaving 20 bases between. The germline V gene has CDR1 WNHNN and CDR2 SYGVQD (reference sequence). The CDR3 nucleotides are TGCGCCAGCAGTGATAACCCCGGACCCCGTAGGGCTGAAGCTTTCTTT. Translation: CASSDNPGPRRAEAFF.

CDR3 in DNA: TGTGCCAGCACCCCCGCAGACAATCAGCCCCAGCATTTT. Translating gives CASTPADNQPQHF. The chain combines TRBV28 with TRBJ1-5; D call uncertain. The germline CDR1 and CDR2 sequences are MDHEN and SYDVKM. Trimming removed 7 bases from V and 3 bases from J, with 10 bases in between. The CDR3 is made up of 13 amino acids.

This clone was counted only a few times. The chain combines TRBV29-1 with TRBJ2-3, with a possible D match to TRBD2 (6 bases). V was pared by 8 bases and J by 3 bases, with 15 bases between. The CDR3 runs 13 residues. Germline V gene lookup returns CDR1 SQVTM and CDR2 ANQGSEA. The CDR3 nucleotides read TGCAGCCTACTGGGGGGTGGGACAGATACGCAGTATTTT. This encodes CSLLGGGTDTQYF.

This clone was observed a few times. The chain couples TRBV7-6 to TRBJ1-4, with TRBD1 as a possible D gene (5 bases). The CDR3 runs 16 residues. Germline V gene data show CDR1 as SGHVS and CDR2 as FNYEAQ. Trimming took off 4 bases at V and 4 bases at J, with 16 bases between the two ends. The CDR3, as DNA: TGTGCCAGCAGCTCCCCAACAGGATCCCTTAATGAAAAACTGTTTTTT. It specifies CASSSPTGSLNEKLFF.

This rearrangement joins TRBV18 to TRBJ1-1; TRBD1 agrees at 11 bases. The germline CDR1 and CDR2 sequences are KGHSH and LQKENI. V gave up 1 base and J gave up 5 bases; unmatched junction bases: 3. This CDR3 has 15 residues. The CDR3 here is CASSPLGQGATEAFF. The CDR3 region has the DNA TGTGCCAGCTCACCACTCGGACAGGGGGCGACTGAAGCTTTCTTT.

This clone is labeled medium-sized. The V call is TRBV5-1, the J call TRBJ1-4; 7 bases align to TRBD1. Unmatched junction bases numbered 15, after V lost 2 bases and J lost 8 bases. Germline V gene sequence: CDR1 SGHRS, CDR2 YFSETQ. This CDR3 region has 17 residues. The CDR3 nucleotides are TGCGCCAGCAGCTTAGTCGGTCAAAGAGGGGGCGTCGAAAAACTGTTTTTT. Its translation: CASSLVGQRGGVEKLFF.

The chain recombines TRBV4-1 with TRBJ1-4; D may be TRBD1 (5 bases). The CDR3 is 13 residues long. The V gene's germline CDR1 is MGHRA and CDR2 YSYEKL. The V and J ends lost 0 bases and 13 bases respectively, with 12 bases between them. The CDR3 region has the DNA TGCGCCAGCAGCCAAGATTTGGGGGTTGGACTGTTTTTT. This sequence encodes CASSQDLGVGLFF.

This clone was seen only once. The CDR3 spells CASSVPGANVLTF. The CDR3 nucleotides are TGTGCCAGTAGTGTACCTGGGGCCAACGTCCTGACTTTC. The V call is TRBV19, the J call TRBJ2-6; unclear D gene. CDR3 length: 13 residues. Germline V lookup: CDR1 LNHDA, CDR2 SQIVND (reference sequence). V was clipped by 5 bases and J by 2 bases, with 4 bases between them.

CDR3 coding DNA: TGCGCCAGCAGCCCGGCGGGACAGTCGACAGAAGCTTTCTTT. Protein product: CASSPAGQSTEAFF. The chain couples TRBV5-1 to TRBJ1-1, with 7 bases identical to TRBD1. This CDR3 is built from 14 residues. Germline CDR1 SGHRS, CDR2 YFSETQ. The V gene end was trimmed by 4 bases and the J gene end by 8 bases; junction bases not matched to a gene: 11. Full variable domain (remainder filled in from reference TRBV5-1 and TRBJ1-1): KAGVTQTPRYLIKTRGQQVTLSCSPISGHRSVSWYQQTPGQGLQFLFEYFSETQRNKGNFPGRFSGRQFSNSRSEMNVSTLELGDSALYLCASSPAGQSTEAFFGQGTRLTVV.

This sequence joins TRBV19 and TRBJ2-5; no clear D. Germline assignment: CDR1 LNHDA and CDR2 SQIVND (reference sequence). V lost 4 bases, J lost 5 bases, and 14 bases lay in between. The CDR3 spans 14 residues. CDR3 loop: CASSKQKIQETQYF. Here the CDR3 DNA reads TGTGCCAGTAGTAAACAGAAAATCCAGGAGACCCAGTACTTC.